These 4 T cell receptor beta chains originate from one sample sequenced in a study of identifying expanded T cells in peripheral blood. Profiled with immunoSEQ multiplex PCR; TCRdb holds only in-frame clones, not every one. The sample lists some 72,000 clones, roughly 90% occurring once. The specimen sequenced was blood. The source is a person aged 18 to 75 in good health.

This clone was counted a single time. This rearrangement joins TRBV28 to TRBJ1-2, with a possible D match to TRBD1 (5 bases). CDR1 is MDHEN, CDR2 SYDVKM, per germline. This CDR3 spans 14 amino acids. V gave up 11 bases and J gave up 2 bases, with 18 bases separating them. Here the CDR3 reads CAALGGGGNYGYTF. CDR3 DNA: TGTGCCGCCCTAGGTGGGGGGGGGAACTATGGCTACACCTTC.

The CDR3: CASSLASSLSDGELFF. The CDR3 nucleotides are TGCGCCAGCAGCTTGGCCTCATCTCTTAGTGACGGGGAGCTGTTTTTT. The J gene is TRBJ2-2, the V gene TRBV5-1; D gene uncertain. The CDR3 contains 16 residues. Looked up from germline, CDR1 is SGHRS and CDR2 is YFSETQ. Trimming removed 0 bases from V and 7 bases from J, with 16 bases in between.

The chain joins TRBV18 to TRBJ1-2, with TRBD1 matching over 7 bases. Germline assignment: CDR1 KGHSH and CDR2 LQKENI. J gave up 2 bases and V 0 bases, and 0 bases lay outside the gene matches. This CDR3 has 14 residues. This CDR3 is CASSPPGGNYGYTF. In nucleotides, the CDR3 is TGTGCCAGCTCACCACCAGGGGGCAACTATGGCTACACCTTC.

J is TRBJ2-2 and V is TRBV5-6, with TRBD2 matching 14 bases. The CDR3 consists of 18 residues. V lost 3 bases and J lost 5; bases outside the gene matches: 9. The germline V gene has CDR1 SGHDT and CDR2 YYEEEE. The CDR3 bases are TGTGCCAGCAGCTGGGGGACTAGCGGGAGTCTCCAGACCGGGGAGCTGTTTTTT. Translating gives CASSWGTSGSLQTGELFF.